These 5 T cell receptor beta chains originate from one sample sequenced in a study of long-term antiretroviral therapy in people with HIV. It was version v3.0 of the immunoSEQ assay that was run at survey level. Profiled with immunoSEQ multiplex PCR; TCRdb holds only in-frame clones, not every one. The repertoire consists of 32,000 or so clones, with around 80% occurring once and the leading ten covering 7% to 7.5%. The starting material was unsorted PBMCs, obtained 2 years after starting antiretroviral therapy. The receptors come from a woman aged 45-65 years with HIV.

The J gene is TRBJ1-2, the V gene TRBV5-5; 9 bases match TRBD1. This CDR3 spans 14 amino acids. Germline trimming cut 4 bases from V and 1 base from J; bases unmatched to any gene: 2. The germline CDR1 and CDR2 sequences are SGHKS and YYEKEE (reference sequence). Written as DNA, the CDR3 is TGTGCCAGCAGCCCGGACAGGGGTAACTATGGCTACACCTTC. This translates into CASSPDRGNYGYTF.

The CDR3 region has the DNA TGTGCCAGCAGCTTAGACGCGACAGGGGGCGACTACGAGCAGTACTTC. It translates to CASSLDATGGDYEQYF. This rearrangement joins TRBV11-1 to TRBJ2-7; 10 bases align to TRBD1. CDR1 SGHAT and CDR2 FQDESV come from the germline V gene (reference sequence). V was clipped by 1 base and J by 3 bases; unmatched bases: 6. The CDR3 length is 16 residues. The full variable domain, its missing parts supplied by reference TRBV11-1 and TRBJ2-7, is EAEVAQSPRYKITEKSQAVAFWCDPISGHATLYWYRQILGQGPELLVQFQDESVVDDSQLPKDRFSAERLKGVDSTLKIQPAELGDSAMYLCASSLDATGGDYEQYFGPGTRLTVT.

V gene TRBV6-5 combines with J gene TRBJ2-1, with unresolved D. V shed 8 bases and J shed 0 bases, with 11 bases lying between them. Germline lookup yields CDR1 MNHEY and CDR2 SVGAGI. The CDR3 is made up of 14 amino acids. CDR3 region: CASSTESSYNEQFF. CDR3 nucleotide sequence: TGTGCCAGCTCTACTGAAAGCTCCTACAATGAGCAGTTCTTC.

The chain carries TRBV5-8 and TRBJ2-3; D possibly matches TRBD1 or TRBD2 (5 bases each). Germline V gives CDR1 SGHTS, CDR2 YDEGEE. The CDR3 has 15 residues. The V end lost 3 bases, the J end lost 1 base, and 12 bases lay between the germline ends. The CDR3, as DNA: TGTGCCAGCAGCTGGGGCGGACTCCGCACAGATACGCAGTATTTT. Its protein product is CASSWGGLRTDTQYF.

This clone showed up just a few times. This chain uses TRBV29-1 with TRBJ1-5, with D perhaps matching TRBD1 (5 bases). Trimming took 4 bases from V and 7 from J, leaving 8 bases between them. The germline CDR1 and CDR2 sequences are SQVTM and ANQGSEA. The CDR3 is 11 amino acids. CDR3 region: CSVGGDQPQHF. The CDR3 coding sequence is TGCAGCGTTGGAGGGGACCAGCCCCAGCATTTT. The variable domain in full, completed from reference TRBV29-1 and TRBJ1-5, reads SAVISQKPSRDICQRGTSLTIQCQVDSQVTMMFWYRQQPGQSLTLIATANQGSEATYESGFVIDKFPISRPNLTFSTLTVSNMSPEDSSIYLCSVGGDQPQHFGDGTRLSIL.